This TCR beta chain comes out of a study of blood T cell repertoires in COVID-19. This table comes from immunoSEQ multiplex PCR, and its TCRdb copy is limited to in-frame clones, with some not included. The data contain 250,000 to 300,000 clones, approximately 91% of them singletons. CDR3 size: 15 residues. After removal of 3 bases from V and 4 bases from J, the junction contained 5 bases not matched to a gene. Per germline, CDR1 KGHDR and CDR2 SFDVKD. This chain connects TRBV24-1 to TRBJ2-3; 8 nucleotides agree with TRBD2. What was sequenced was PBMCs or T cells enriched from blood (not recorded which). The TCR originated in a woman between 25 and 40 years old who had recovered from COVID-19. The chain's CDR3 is CATSDPAGAADTQYF. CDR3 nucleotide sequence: TGTGCCACCAGTGATCCAGCGGGAGCGGCAGATACGCAGTATTTT.